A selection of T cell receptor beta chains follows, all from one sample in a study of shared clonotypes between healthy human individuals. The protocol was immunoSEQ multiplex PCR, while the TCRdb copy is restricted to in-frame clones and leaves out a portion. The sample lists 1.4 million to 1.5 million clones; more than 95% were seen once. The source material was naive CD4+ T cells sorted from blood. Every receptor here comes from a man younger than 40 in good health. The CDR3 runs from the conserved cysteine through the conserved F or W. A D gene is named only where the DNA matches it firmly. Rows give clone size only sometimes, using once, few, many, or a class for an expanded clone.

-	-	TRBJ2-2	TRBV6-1	TGTGCCAGCAGTCCAACAGGGAACGGGGAGCTGTTTTTT	CASSPTGNGELFF
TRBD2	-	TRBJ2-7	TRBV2	TGTGCCAGCAGTAGGACTAGCGGGAGCTACGAGCAGTACTTC	CASSRTSGSYEQYF
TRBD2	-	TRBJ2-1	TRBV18	TGTGCCAGCTCAACGGCGGGAGGAAGCAATGAGCAGTTCTTC	CASSTAGGSNEQFF
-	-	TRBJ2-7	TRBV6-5	TGTGCCAGCAGTATAAAATTCGGCGAGCAGTACTTC	CASSIKFGEQYF
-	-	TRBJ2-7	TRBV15	TGTGCCACCAGCAGAAGTCCAACAGGCTCCTACGAGCAGTACTTC	CATSRSPTGSYEQYF
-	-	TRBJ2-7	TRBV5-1	TGCGCCAGCAGCTTGGAGATCGGGACCTCCGAGCAGTACTTC	CASSLEIGTSEQYF
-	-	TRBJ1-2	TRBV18	TGTGCCAGCTCACCATTCGTCGGGGGGGGACTGGGATATGGCTACACCTTC	CASSPFVGGGLGYGYTF
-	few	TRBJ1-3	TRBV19	TGTGCCAGTAGCCTCGACAGGACTGGAAACACCATATATTTT	CASSLDRTGNTIYF
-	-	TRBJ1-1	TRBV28	TGTGCCAGCAGCACTCAGGGGTCGTACACTGAAGCTTTCTTT	CASSTQGSYTEAFF
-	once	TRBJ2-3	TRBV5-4	TGTGCCAGCAGCTTGGCCGGTCCGACTAGCACAGATACGCAGTATTTT	CASSLAGPTSTDTQYF
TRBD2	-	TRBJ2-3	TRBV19	TGTGCCACCTCCGGACTAGCGGGAGTGGGAGATACGCAGTATTTT	CATSGLAGVGDTQYF
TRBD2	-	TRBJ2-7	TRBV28	TGTGCCAGCAGTTCCCCCTCTAGCGGGGGCTACGAGCAGTACTTC	CASSSPSSGGYEQYF
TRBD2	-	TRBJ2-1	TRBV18	TGTGCCAGCTCAGGGGGGGGCTACAATGAGCAGTTCTTC	CASSGGGYNEQFF
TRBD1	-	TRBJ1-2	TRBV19	TGTGCCAGTAGTATAGCGTGGGGACAGGCCGATGGCTACACCTTC	CASSIAWGQADGYTF
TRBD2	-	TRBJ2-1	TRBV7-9	TGTGCCAGCAGCCCCAAACCTAGCGGGAGGGCCTCCTACAATGAGCAGTTCTTC	CASSPKPSGRASYNEQFF
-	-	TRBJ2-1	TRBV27	TGTGCCAGCTCTCCGGGCAACAGCGATGAGCAGTTCTTC	CASSPGNSDEQFF
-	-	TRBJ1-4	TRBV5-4	TGTGCCAGCAACCCTGGGCGGTTTTCTTTAGAAAAACTGTTTTTT	CASNPGRFSLEKLFF
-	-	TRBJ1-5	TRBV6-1	TGTGCCAGCAGTGAAATAGGGGAGCCCCAGCATTTT	CASSEIGEPQHF
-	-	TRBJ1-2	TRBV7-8	TGTGCCAGCAGCTTGGGCAGGCTCCTAGCTAACTATGGCTACACCTTC	CASSLGRLLANYGYTF
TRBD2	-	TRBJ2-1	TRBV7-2	TGTGCCAGCAGCTTAGGGACTAGCGTTAATGAGCAGTTCTTC	CASSLGTSVNEQFF
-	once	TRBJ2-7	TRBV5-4	TGTGCCAGCAGCTTGGGGGGGAGCAGGTCCAAGGAGTACTTC	CASSLGGSRSKEYF
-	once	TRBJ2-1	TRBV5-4	TGTGCCAGCAGCATTACTACTAATGTGGAGCAGTTCTTC	CASSITTNVEQFF
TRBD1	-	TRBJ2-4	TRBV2	TGTGCCAGCAGACCCCTGACAGGGTCGGTAGCCAAAAACATTCAGTACTTC	CASRPLTGSVAKNIQYF
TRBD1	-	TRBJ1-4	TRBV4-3	TGCGCCAGCAGCCAAGTGAGGACAGGGAGTAATGAAAAACTGTTTTTT	CASSQVRTGSNEKLFF
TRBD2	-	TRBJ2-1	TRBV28	TGTGCCAGCAGTTCATCACTAGCGGGAGGGTATGAGCAGTTCTTC	CASSSSLAGGYEQFF
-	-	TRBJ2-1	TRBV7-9	TGTGCCAGCAGCCGAGACATTAACAATGAGCAGTTCTTC	CASSRDINNEQFF
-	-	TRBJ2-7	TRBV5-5	TGTGCCAGCAGCCGCCAGCCTAGCATGTACGAGCAGTACTTC	CASSRQPSMYEQYF
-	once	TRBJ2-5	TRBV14	TGTGCCAGCAGCCAAGTGGAAAGCCTCGGGGATGAGACCCAGTACTTC	CASSQVESLGDETQYF